These 8 T cell receptor beta chains were sequenced from one sample in a study of blood T cells in healthy people across ages. Sample-barcoded 5' priming and a J-beta primer mix drove a second PCR of about 6 to 12 cycles. In TCRdb, the 5' RACE reads were re-called with MiXCR into one record per CDR3 protein. The table shows just under 900,000 distinct CDR3 sequences, with about 30% occurring only once. Sequencing was carried out using blood. The receptors come from a woman older than 75 in good health.

In this sample, this clonotype turned up a few times. The rearrangement joins TRBV7-2 to TRBJ1-1; D may be TRBD1 (5 bases). This CDR3 is 15 amino acids long. CDR1 SGHTA and CDR2 FQGNSA come from the germline V gene. Trimming took off 1 base at V and 4 bases at J, with 13 bases between the two ends. The CDR3 reads CASSLGQGGTTEAFF. DNA of the CDR3: TGTGCCAGCAGCTTAGGGCAGGGAGGAACCACTGAAGCTTTCTTT.

V and J are TRBV6-2 or TRBV6-3 and TRBJ2-2; 11 nucleotides agree with TRBD2. V lost 2 bases, J lost 0 bases, and 2 bases stayed unmatched. This CDR3 comprises 17 residues. Germline V lookup: CDR1 MNHEY, CDR2 SVGEGT. The CDR3 is CASSYPLAGANTGELFF. CDR3 nucleotides: TGTGCCAGCAGTTACCCACTAGCGGGGGCGAACACCGGGGAGCTGTTTTTT.

This clonotype occurred many times. The genes are TRBV4-3 and TRBJ2-7, with D perhaps matching TRBD2 (6 bases). The CDR3 contains 15 residues. CDR1 is LGHNA, CDR2 YSLEER, per germline. V dropped 0 bases and J dropped 5 bases, with 14 bases sitting between them. The CDR3 loop is CASSQEWKRVDEQYF. The CDR3 DNA reads as TGCGCCAGCAGCCAAGAGTGGAAGCGGGTAGACGAGCAGTACTTC.

On this clonotype itself: A much larger clone differs by one base, so this may be a read error. J is TRBJ2-5 and V is TRBV12-3 or TRBV12-4; tentatively, D is TRBD1 or TRBD2 (6 bases each). CDR3 length: 15 amino acids. CDR3 coding DNA: TGTACCAGCAATTCCAAGGGGTTAGGGGGGGAGACCCAGTACTTC. It codes for CTSNSKGLGGETQYF.

The gene calls are TRBV9 and TRBJ2-7, with 10 nucleotides matching TRBD1. Losses at the gene ends were 3 bases for V and 3 bases for J; bases not matched to a gene: 6. Per the germline V gene, CDR1 is SGDLS and CDR2 is YYNGEE. This CDR3 has 15 residues. This CDR3 is CASSDRDRGRYEQYF. The DNA for the CDR3 is TGTGCCAGCAGCGACCGGGACAGGGGCCGCTACGAGCAGTACTTC.

The sample holds a few counts of this clonotype. A much larger clone lies one base from this, so it may be a read error. The V gene is TRBV9, the J gene TRBJ2-7; no clear D gene. Germline V CDR1 and CDR2: SGDLS, YYNGEE. V gave up 0 bases and J gave up 7 bases, with 14 bases separating them. This CDR3 region has 14 residues. CDR3: CASSVAANYNEQYF. Here the CDR3 DNA reads TGTGCCAGCAGCGTAGCGGCTAACTACAATGAGCAGTACTTC.

This clonotype was counted ten times or more. The chain is built from TRBV9 and TRBJ2-5; the D gene is possibly TRBD2 (5 bases). V lost 4 bases, J lost 5 bases, and 18 bases lay in between. Germline lookup yields CDR1 SGDLS and CDR2 YYNGEE. The CDR3 sequence is 15 residues long. The DNA of the CDR3 is TGTGCCAGCAGCCCTTCCTCACTAGTTTCGGAGACCCAGTACTTC. Protein: CASSPSSLVSETQYF.

The CDR3 coding sequence is TGTGCCAGCAGCCATGACGCGGGCAGGGGCGGCGAGACCCAGTACTTC. Amino acids: CASSHDAGRGGETQYF. The chain couples TRBV7-2 to TRBJ2-5, with D perhaps matching TRBD1 (6 bases). V lost 5 bases and J lost 5, with 21 bases in between. Germline-derived CDR1 and CDR2 are SGHTA and FQGNSA. The CDR3 is 16 residues long.